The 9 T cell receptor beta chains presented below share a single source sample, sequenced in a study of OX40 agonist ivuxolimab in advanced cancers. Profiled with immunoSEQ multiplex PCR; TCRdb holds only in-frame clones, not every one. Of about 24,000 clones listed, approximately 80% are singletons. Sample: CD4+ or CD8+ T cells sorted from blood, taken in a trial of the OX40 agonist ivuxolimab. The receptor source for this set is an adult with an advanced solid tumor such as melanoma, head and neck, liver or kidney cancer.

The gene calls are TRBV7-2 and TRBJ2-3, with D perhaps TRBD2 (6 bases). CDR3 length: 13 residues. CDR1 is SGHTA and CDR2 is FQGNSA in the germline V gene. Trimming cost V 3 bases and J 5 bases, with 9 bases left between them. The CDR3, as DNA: TGTGCCAGCAGCTTTGGGGGAGGAGATACGCAGTATTTT. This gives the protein CASSFGGGDTQYF.

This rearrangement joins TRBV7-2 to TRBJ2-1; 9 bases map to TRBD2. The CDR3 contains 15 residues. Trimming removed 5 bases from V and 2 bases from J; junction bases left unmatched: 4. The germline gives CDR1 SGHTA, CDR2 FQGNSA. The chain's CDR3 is CASSPAGGTYNEQFF. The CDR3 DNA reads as TGTGCCAGCAGCCCAGCGGGAGGAACCTACAATGAGCAGTTCTTC.

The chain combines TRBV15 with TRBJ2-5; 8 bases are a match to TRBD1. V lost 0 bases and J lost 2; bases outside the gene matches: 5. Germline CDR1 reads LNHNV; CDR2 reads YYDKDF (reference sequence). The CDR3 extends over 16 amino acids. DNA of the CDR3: TGTGCCACCAGCAGAGATACAGGGGGTAGACAAGAGACCCAGTACTTC. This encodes CATSRDTGGRQETQYF.

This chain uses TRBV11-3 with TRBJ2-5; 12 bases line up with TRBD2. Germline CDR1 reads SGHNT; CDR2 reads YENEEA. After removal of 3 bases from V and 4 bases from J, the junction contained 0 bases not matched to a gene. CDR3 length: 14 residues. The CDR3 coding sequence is TGTGCCAGCAGCTTGGGACTAGCGGGAGAGACCCAGTACTTC. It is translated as CASSLGLAGETQYF.

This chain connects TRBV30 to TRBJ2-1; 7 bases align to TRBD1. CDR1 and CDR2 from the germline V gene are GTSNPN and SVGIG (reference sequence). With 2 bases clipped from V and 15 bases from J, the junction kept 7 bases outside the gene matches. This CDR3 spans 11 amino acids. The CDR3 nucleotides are TGTGCCTGGAGTCCTGACAGGGTCTTGTTCTTC. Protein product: CAWSPDRVLFF.

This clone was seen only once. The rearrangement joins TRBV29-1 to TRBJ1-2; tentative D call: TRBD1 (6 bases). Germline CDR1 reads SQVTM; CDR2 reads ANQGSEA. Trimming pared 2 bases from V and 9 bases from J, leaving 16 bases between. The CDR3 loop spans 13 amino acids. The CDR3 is CSVEKGDLGSYTF. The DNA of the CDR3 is TGCAGCGTTGAAAAGGGGGATTTAGGGAGCTACACCTTC. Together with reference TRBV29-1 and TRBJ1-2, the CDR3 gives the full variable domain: SAVISQKPSRDICQRGTSLTIQCQVDSQVTMMFWYRQQPGQSLTLIATANQGSEATYESGFVIDKFPISRPNLTFSTLTVSNMSPEDSSIYLCSVEKGDLGSYTFGSGTRLTVV.

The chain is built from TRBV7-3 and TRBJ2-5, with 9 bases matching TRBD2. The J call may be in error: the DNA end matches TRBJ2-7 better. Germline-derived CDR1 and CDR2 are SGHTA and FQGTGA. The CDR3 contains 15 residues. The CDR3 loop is CASSLAGTSIYEQYF. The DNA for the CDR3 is TGTGCCAGCAGCTTGGCCGGGACTAGCATCTACGAGCAGTACTTC.

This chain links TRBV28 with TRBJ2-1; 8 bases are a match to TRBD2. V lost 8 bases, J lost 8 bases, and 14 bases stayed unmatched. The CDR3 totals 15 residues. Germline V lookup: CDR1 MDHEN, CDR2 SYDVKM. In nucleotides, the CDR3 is TGTGCCAGCCCGCCGCGGGGGGCACCGGGGCATGAGCAGTTCTTC. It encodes CASPPRGAPGHEQFF.

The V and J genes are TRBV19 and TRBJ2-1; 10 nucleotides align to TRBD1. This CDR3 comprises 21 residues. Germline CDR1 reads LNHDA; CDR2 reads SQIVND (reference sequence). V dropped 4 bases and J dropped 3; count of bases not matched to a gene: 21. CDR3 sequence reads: CASSNRALTGGNSGSYNEQFF. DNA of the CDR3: TGTGCCAGTAGTAACAGGGCCCTGACAGGGGGCAACAGCGGGAGCTACAATGAGCAGTTCTTC. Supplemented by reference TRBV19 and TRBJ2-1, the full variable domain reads DGGITQSPKYLFRKEGQNVTLSCEQNLNHDAMYWYRQDPGQGLRLIYYSQIVNDFQKGDIAEGYSVSREKKESFPLTVTSAQKNPTAFYLCASSNRALTGGNSGSYNEQFFGPGTRLTVL.